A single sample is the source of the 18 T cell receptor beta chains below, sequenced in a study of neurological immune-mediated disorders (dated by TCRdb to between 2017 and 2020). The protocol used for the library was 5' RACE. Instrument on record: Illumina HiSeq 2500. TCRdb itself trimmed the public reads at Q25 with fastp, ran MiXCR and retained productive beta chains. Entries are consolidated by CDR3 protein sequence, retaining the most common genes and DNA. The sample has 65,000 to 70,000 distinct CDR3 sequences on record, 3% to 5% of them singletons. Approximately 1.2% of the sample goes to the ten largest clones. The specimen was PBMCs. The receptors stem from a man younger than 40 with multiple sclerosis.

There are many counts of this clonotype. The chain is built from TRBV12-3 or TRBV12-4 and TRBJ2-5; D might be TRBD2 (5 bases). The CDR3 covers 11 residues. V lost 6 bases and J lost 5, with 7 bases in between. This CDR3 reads CASRGEETQYF. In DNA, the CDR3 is TGTGCCAGCAGGGGAGAGGAGACCCAGTACTTC.

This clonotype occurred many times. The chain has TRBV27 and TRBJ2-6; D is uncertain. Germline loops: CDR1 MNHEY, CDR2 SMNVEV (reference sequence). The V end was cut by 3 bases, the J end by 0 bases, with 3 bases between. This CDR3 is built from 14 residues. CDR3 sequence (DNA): TGTGCCAGCAGTTTCGGCTCTGGGGCCAACGTCCTGACTTTC. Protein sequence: CASSFGSGANVLTF.

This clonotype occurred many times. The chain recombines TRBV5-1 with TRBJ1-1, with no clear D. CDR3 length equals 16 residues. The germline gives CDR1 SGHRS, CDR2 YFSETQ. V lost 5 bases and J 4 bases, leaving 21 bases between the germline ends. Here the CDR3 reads CASRYNDPPGSTEAFF. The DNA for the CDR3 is TGCGCCAGCAGATATAATGACCCCCCCGGGAGCACTGAAGCTTTCTTT.

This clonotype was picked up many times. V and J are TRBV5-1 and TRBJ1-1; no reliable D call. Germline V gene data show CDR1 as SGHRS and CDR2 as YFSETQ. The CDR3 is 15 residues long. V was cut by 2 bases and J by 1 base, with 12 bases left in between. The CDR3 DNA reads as TGCGCCAGCAGCTTTAATGGGGAGGGGAACACTGAAGCTTTCTTT. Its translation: CASSFNGEGNTEAFF.

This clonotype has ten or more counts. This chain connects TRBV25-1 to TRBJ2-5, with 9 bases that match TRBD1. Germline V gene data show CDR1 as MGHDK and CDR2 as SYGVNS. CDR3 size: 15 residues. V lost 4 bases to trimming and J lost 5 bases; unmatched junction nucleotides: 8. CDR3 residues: CASSVQGAMMETQYF. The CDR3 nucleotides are TGTGCCAGCAGTGTACAGGGGGCGATGATGGAGACCCAGTACTTC.

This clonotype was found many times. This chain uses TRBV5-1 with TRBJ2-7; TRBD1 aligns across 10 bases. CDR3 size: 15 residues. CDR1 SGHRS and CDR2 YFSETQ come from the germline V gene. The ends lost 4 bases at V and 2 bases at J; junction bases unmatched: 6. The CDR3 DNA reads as TGCGCCAGCAGCGGAGGGACAGGGGTTACCTACGAGCAGTACTTC. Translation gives CASSGGTGVTYEQYF.

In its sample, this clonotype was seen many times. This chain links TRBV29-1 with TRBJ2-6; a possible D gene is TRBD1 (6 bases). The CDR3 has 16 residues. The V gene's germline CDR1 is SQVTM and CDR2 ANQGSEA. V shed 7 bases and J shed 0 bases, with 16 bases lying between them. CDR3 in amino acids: CSASRDTDSGANVLTF. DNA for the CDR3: TGCAGCGCGAGCCGGGACACCGACTCTGGGGCCAACGTCCTGACTTTC.

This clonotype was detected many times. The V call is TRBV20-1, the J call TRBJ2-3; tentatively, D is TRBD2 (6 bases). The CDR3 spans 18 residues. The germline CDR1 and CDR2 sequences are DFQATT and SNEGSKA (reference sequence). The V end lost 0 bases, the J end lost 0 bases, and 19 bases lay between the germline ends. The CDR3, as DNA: TGCAGTGCTAGAGATCTGAAGGGCCGGGGGTCCAGCACAGATACGCAGTATTTT. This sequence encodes CSARDLKGRGSSTDTQYF.

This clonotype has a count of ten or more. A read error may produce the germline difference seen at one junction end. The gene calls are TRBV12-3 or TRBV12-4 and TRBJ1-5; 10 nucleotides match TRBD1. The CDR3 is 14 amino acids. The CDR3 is CASSLGTGGQPQNF. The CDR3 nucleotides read TGTGCCAGCAGTTTAGGGACAGGGGGTCAGCCCCAGAATTTT.

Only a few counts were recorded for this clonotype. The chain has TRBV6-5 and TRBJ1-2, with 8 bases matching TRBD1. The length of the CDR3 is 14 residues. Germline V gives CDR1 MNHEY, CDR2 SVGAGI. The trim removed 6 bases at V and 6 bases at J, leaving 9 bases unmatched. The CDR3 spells CASSRDPGQDGYTF. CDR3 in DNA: TGTGCCAGCAGCCGAGATCCGGGACAGGATGGCTACACCTTC.

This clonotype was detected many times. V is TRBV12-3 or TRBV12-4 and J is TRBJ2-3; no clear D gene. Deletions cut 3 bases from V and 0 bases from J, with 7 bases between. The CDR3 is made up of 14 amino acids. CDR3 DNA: TGTGCCAGCAGTTTCTTCCGGAGCACAGATACGCAGTATTTT. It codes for CASSFFRSTDTQYF.

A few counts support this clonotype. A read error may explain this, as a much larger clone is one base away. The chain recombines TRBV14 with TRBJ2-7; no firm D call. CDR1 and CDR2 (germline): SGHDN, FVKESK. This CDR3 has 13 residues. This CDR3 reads CASSQLSSYEEYF. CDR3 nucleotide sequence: TGTGCCAGCAGCCAATTAAGCTCCTACGAGGAGTACTTC.

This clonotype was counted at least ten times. CDR3 residues: CSARDWQTEAFF. The CDR3 DNA reads as TGCAGTGCTAGAGATTGGCAGACTGAAGCTTTCTTT. This chain uses TRBV20-1 with TRBJ1-1; D uncertain. V was pared by 0 bases and J by 5 bases, with 7 bases between. This CDR3 is 12 amino acids long. Germline V gene sequence: CDR1 DFQATT, CDR2 SNEGSKA (reference sequence).

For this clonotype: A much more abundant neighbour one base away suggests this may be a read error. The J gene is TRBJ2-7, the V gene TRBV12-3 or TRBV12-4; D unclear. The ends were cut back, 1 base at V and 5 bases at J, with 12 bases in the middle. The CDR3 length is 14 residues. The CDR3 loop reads CASSLGFKRDEQYF. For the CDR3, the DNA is TGTGCCAGCAGTTTAGGGTTTAAACGCGACGAGCAGTACTTC.

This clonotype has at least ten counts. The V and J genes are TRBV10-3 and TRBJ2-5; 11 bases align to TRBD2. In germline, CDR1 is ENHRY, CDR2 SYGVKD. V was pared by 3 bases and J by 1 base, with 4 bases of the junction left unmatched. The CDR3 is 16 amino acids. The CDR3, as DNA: TGTGCCATCAGTGACCCCGGGACTAGCGGCCAAGAGACCCAGTACTTC. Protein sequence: CAISDPGTSGQETQYF.

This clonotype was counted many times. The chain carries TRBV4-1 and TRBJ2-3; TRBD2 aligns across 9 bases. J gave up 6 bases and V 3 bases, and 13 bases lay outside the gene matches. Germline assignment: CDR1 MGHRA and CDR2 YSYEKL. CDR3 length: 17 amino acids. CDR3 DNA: TGCGCCAGCAGCCAGGATAGCGGGGGCCGTTTGATTGATACGCAGTATTTT. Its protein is CASSQDSGGRLIDTQYF.

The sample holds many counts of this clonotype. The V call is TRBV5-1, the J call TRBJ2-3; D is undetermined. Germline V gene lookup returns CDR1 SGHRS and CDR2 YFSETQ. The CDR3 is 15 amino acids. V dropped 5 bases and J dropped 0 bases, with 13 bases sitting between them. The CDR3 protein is CASRNTGTSTDTQYF. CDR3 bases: TGCGCCAGCAGAAATACCGGAACTAGCACAGATACGCAGTATTTT.

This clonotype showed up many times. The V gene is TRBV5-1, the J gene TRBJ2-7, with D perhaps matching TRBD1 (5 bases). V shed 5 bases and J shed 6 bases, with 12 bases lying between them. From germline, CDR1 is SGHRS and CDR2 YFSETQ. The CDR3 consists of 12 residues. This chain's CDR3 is CASSYQGVEQYF. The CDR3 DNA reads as TGCGCCAGCAGTTACCAGGGTGTCGAGCAGTACTTC.